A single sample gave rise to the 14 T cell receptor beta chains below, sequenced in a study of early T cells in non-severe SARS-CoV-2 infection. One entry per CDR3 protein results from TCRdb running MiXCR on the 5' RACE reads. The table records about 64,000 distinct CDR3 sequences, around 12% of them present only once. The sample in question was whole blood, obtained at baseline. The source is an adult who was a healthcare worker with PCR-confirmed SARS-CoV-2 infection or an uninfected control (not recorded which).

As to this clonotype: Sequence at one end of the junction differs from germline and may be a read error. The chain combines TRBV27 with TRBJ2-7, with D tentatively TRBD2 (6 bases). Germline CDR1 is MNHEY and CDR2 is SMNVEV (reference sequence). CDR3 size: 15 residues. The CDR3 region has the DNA TGTGACAGCAGTTTATCTCCGGGGGACGGTTACGAGCAGTACTTC. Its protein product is CDSSLSPGDGYEQYF.

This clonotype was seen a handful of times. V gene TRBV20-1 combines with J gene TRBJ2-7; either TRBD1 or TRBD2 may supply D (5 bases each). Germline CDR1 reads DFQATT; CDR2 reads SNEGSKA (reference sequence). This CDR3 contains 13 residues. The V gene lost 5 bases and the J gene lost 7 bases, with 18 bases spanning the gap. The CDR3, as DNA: TGCAGTGCTCCCCGGGACGGGGCTGTTGAGCAGTACTTC. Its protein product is CSAPRDGAVEQYF.

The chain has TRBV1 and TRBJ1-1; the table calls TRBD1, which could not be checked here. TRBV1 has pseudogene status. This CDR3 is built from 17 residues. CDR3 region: CTSSHHRMGVMNTEAFF. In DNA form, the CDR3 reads TGCACCAGCAGCCATCACCGGATGGGGGTCATGAACACTGAAGCTTTCTTT.

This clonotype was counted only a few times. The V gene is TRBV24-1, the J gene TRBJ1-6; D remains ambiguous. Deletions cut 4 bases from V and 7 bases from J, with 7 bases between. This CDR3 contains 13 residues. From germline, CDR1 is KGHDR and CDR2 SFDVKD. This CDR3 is CATSEQNNSPLHF. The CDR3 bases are TGTGCCACCAGTGAACAGAACAATTCACCCCTCCACTTT.

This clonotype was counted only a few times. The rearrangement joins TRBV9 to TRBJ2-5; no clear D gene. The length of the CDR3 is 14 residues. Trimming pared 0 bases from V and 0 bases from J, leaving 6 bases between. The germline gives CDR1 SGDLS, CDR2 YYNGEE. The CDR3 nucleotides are TGTGCCAGCAGCGTAGGAGCGAACCAAGAGACCCAGTACTTC. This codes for CASSVGANQETQYF.

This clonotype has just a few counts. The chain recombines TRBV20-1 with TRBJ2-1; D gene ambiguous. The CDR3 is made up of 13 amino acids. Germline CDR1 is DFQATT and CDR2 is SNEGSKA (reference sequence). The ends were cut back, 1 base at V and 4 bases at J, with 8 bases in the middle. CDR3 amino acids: CSARVSFYNEQFF. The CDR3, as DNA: TGCAGTGCTAGAGTTTCGTTTTACAATGAGCAGTTCTTC.

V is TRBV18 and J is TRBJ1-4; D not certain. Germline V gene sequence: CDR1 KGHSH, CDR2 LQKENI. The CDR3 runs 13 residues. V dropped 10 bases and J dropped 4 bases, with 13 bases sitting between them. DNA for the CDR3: TGTGCCACCTGTAAGGCACTTAATGAAAAACTGTTTTTT. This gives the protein CATCKALNEKLFF.

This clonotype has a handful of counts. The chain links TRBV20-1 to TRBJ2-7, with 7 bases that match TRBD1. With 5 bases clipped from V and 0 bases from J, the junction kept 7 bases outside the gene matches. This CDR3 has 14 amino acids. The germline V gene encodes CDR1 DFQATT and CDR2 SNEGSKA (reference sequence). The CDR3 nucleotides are TGCAGTGCTTGGGACAGTCCCAGCTCCTACGAGCAGTACTTC. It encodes CSAWDSPSSYEQYF.

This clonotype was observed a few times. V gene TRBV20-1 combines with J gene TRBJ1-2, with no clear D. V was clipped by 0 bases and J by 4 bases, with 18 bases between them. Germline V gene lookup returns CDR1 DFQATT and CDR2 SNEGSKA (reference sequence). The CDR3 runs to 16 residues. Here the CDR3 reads CSARDSSAGTRYGYTF. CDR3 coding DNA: TGCAGTGCTAGAGACTCCTCGGCGGGCACACGCTATGGCTACACCTTC.

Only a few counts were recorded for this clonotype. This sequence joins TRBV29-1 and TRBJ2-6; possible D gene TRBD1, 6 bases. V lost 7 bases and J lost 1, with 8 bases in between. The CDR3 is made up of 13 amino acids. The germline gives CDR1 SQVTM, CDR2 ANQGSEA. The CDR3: CSAQGSGANVLTF. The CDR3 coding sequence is TGCAGCGCACAGGGTTCTGGGGCCAACGTCCTGACTTTC. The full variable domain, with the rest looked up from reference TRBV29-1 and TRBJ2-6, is SAVISQKPSRDICQRGTSLTIQCQVDSQVTMMFWYRQQPGQSLTLIATANQGSEATYESGFVIDKFPISRPNLTFSTLTVSNMSPEDSSIYLCSAQGSGANVLTFGAGSRLTVL.

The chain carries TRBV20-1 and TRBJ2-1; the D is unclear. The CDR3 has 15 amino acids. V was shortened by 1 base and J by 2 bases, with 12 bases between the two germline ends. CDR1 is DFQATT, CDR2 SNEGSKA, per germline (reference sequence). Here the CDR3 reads CSARGPARAYNEQFF. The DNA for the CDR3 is TGCAGTGCTAGAGGTCCAGCTAGGGCCTACAATGAGCAGTTCTTC.

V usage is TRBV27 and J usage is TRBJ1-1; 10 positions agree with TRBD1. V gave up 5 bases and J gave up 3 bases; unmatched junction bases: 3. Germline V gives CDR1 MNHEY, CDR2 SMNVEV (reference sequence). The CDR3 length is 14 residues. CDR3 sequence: CASSVDRGHTEAFF. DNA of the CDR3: TGTGCCAGCAGTGTAGACAGGGGGCACACTGAAGCTTTCTTT.

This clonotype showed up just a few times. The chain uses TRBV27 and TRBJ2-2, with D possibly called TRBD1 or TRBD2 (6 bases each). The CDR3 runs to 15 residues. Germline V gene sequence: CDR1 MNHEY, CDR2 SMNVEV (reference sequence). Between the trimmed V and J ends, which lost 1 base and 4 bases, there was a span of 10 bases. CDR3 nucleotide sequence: TGTGCCAGCAGTTTATTGGGGGGCCCCACCGGGGAGCTGTTTTTT. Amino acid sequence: CASSLLGGPTGELFF.

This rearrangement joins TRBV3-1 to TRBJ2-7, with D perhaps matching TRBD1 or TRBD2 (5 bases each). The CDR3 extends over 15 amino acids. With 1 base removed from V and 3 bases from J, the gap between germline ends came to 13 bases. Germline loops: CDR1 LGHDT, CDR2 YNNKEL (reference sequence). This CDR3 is CASSQGLGPIYEQYF. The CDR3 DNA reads TGTGCCAGCAGCCAAGGGCTGGGACCCATCTACGAGCAGTACTTC.